This T cell receptor beta chain was retrieved from a study of neurological immune-mediated disorders (dated by TCRdb to the late 2010s). In terms of the full investigation: Among the approximately 34 multiple sclerosis patients, relapsing-remitting MS was present in some 31 and secondary progressive MS was present in 3. Alongside PBMC samples, the set of some 97 TCR-beta libraries contained longitudinal samples, technical triplicates, and paired CD4+ and CD8+ T-cell subsets that had been sorted. The cohort comprised around 70 subjects: some 14 HAM/TSP patients, approximately 34 multiple sclerosis patients and some 20 healthy controls. Using UMI-based sequencing, the study compared peripheral blood TCR-beta repertoires from patients with HTLV-I-associated myelopathy (HAM/TSP), patients with multiple sclerosis, and healthy controls.

This clonotype was observed at least ten times. Its antigen remains undetermined. No quality values exist for individual bases; no much larger clone is one base distant. What the authors observed across the whole study: No identical CDR3 amino acid sequences were shared among expanded clones across subjects, suggesting private TCR-beta repertoires in all groups. No clinical or MRI features were associated with the MS cluster, and the authors said that larger cohorts are needed. TCR clonal expansion was highest in HAM/TSP patients and lowest in MS patients, with MS patients falling below even healthy controls. Repertoires from 18 of 34 MS patients were grouped by phylogenetic analysis into a cluster of related CDR3 sequences, suggesting a possible repertoire-level signature.

cDNA was synthesized by template-switch 5'RACE using a primer carrying a 10-nucleotide random unique molecular identifier by which each TCR transcript was tagged. Every sequencing run covered 15-18 subjects and yielded more than 180 million TCR-beta sequences. The RNeasy kit was used for extraction of total RNA. The KAPA Real-time Library Amplification kit was used to amplify TCR-beta VDJ regions with primers targeting the TCR constant region and the 5'RACE anchor. A first PCR added sample indexes and Illumina adaptors, after which a second PCR increased the library yield. After purification with Ampure beads, the TCR product of roughly 650 bp was size-selected on a 2% E-gel SizeSelection system. Before pooling, libraries had their quality checked on a Bioanalyzer, their concentration measured with Qubit, and their quantity determined with the Kapa Library Quantification kit. An Illumina HiSeq 2500 sequenced the libraries paired-end 2 x 150 bp. To increase sequence diversity, roughly 24-30% phiX was spiked into each library pool. The paper's data handling went like this. The UMI-based MiGEC pipeline processed quality-filtered reads and removed over 85% of raw TCR sequences during error correction. IMGT germline references were used for alignment of VDJ genes, and clonotypes were defined by a unique CDR3 amino acid sequence together with V-J genes. Clonal expansion, Shannon diversity and CDR3 relatedness (CalcPairwiseDistances, ClusterSamples) were evaluated with VDJtools, and phylogenetic trees were built with CLCbio workbench. Clones with at least 8 unique UMIs were defined as expanded, with this threshold being based on coefficient-of-variation modelling across technical triplicates. TCRdb reworked the public reads: Q25 trimming with fastp, MiXCR clone assembly, productive beta chains retained. Here each entry gathers all rows of one CDR3 protein and keeps the most common genes and DNA. Clone size and V and J calls follow TCRdb, not the original study. The sample table shows some 41,000 distinct CDR3 sequences, and more than 2% are seen once. 12% of the sample is taken by the ten largest.

Unsorted PBMC libraries were generated from 2 million PBMCs stored in RNAlater at -80 °C until RNA extraction. The multiple sclerosis patients were enrolled in a US clinical protocol that evaluated disease progression with magnetic resonance imaging. Peripheral blood underwent Ficoll-Hypaque density gradient centrifugation to isolate PBMCs, which were then cryopreserved in liquid nitrogen. As encoded in the germline V gene, CDR1 is SGHRS while CDR2 is YFSETQ. A distance of 8 bases separates the germline ends of V and J, which lose 1 base and 4 bases respectively. Inclusive of the bounding cysteine and phenylalanine, the CDR3 is 13 residues long. The retained sequence is limited to the CDR3, 39 bases, with the frame set at the first base.

The rearrangement joined TRBV5-1 to TRBJ2-5; the D gene cannot be resolved reliably. The sample was PBMCs. This receptor was taken from a man in his thirties or forties with multiple sclerosis. CDR3 protein: CASSLRSPETQYF. The base sequence is TGCGCCAGCAGCTTGAGAAGCCCAGAGACCCAGTACTTC.